These 25 T cell receptor beta chains share one sample of origin, sequenced in a study of T cells after yellow fever vaccination. MiXCR was run by TCRdb on the 5' RACE reads, yielding one entry per CDR3 protein. The sample consists of hundreds of thousands of distinct CDR3 sequences, 3% to 4.5% of them appearing once. This specimen was PBMCs, taken on the day of the yellow fever booster vaccination. The receptors come from a man between 18 and 29 years old who received the YFV17D yellow fever vaccine.

The chain links TRBV19 to TRBJ1-1; D not resolved. V shed 7 bases and J shed 3 bases, with 15 bases lying between them. Germline V gene lookup returns CDR1 LNHDA and CDR2 SQIVND (reference sequence). This CDR3 spans 14 amino acids. CDR3 protein: CASTPSLGYTEAFF. The CDR3 DNA sequence: TGTGCCAGTACCCCGAGTCTGGGATACACTGAAGCTTTCTTT.

This clonotype was counted at least ten times. The chain uses TRBV15 and TRBJ2-5, with unresolved D. V was trimmed by 0 bases and J by 5 bases, leaving 10 bases between them. CDR3 size: 14 residues. Germline assignment: CDR1 LNHNV and CDR2 YYDKDF (reference sequence). For the CDR3, the DNA is TGTGCCACCAGCAGAGATGTTGGTGGGGAGACCCAGTACTTC. Encoded protein: CATSRDVGGETQYF.

Many counts were recorded for this clonotype. V gene TRBV9 combines with J gene TRBJ2-7; D perhaps matches TRBD1 (6 bases). The germline V gene encodes CDR1 SGDLS and CDR2 YYNGEE. The CDR3 has 15 residues. The V end was cut by 0 bases, the J end by 2 bases, with 12 bases between. The CDR3 loop reads CASSVESGHTYEQYF. The CDR3 region has the DNA TGTGCCAGCAGCGTAGAATCGGGACATACCTACGAGCAGTACTTC.

This clonotype was counted many times. This rearrangement joins TRBV21-1 to TRBJ1-2; TRBD1, the D gene given by the table, was not confirmed from the DNA. TRBV21-1 is a pseudogene locus. The CDR3 is 13 residues long. The CDR3 sequence: CASSRDTHYGYTF. CDR3 nucleotide sequence: TGTGCCAGCAGCAGGGACACACACTATGGCTACACCTTC.

This clonotype showed up many times. The rearrangement uses TRBV4-2 and TRBJ2-4; TRBD1 or TRBD2 may be the D gene (5 bases each). This CDR3 spans 15 amino acids. Trimming pared 4 bases from V and 1 base from J, leaving 11 bases between. Germline V gene lookup returns CDR1 LGHNA and CDR2 YNFKEQ. This CDR3 is CASSRDGYAKNIQYF. The CDR3, as DNA: TGTGCCAGCAGCCGGGACGGGTATGCCAAAAACATTCAGTACTTC.

This clonotype was seen more than once but under ten times. The chain couples TRBV25-1 to TRBJ2-1; D is possibly TRBD1 or TRBD2 (5 bases each). V lost 6 bases to trimming and J lost 9 bases, with 18 bases between them. The CDR3 totals 14 residues. Germline V CDR1 and CDR2: MGHDK, SYGVNS. Here the CDR3 reads CASSQYHGAGEQFF. The CDR3 region has the DNA TGTGCCAGCAGCCAATATCACGGGGCAGGTGAGCAGTTCTTC. Based on the CDR3 plus reference TRBV25-1 and TRBJ2-1, the full variable domain is EADIYQTPRYLVIGTGKKITLECSQTMGHDKMYWYQQDPGMELHLIHYSYGVNSTEKGDLSSESTVSRIRTEHFPLTLESARPSHTSQYLCASSQYHGAGEQFFGPGTRLTVL.

Ten or more counts support this clonotype. The chain joins TRBV12-3 or TRBV12-4 to TRBJ1-5; D uncertain. CDR3 length: 13 amino acids. Trimming removed 2 bases at V and 3 bases at J, with 5 bases between. As DNA, the CDR3 is TGTGCCAGCAGTTTACGGGTCAATCAGCCCCAGCATTTT. Amino acid sequence: CASSLRVNQPQHF.

This clonotype was recorded many times. V usage is TRBV4-1 and J usage is TRBJ2-1; 11 bases agree with TRBD2. The CDR3 runs to 16 residues. Trimming cost V 2 bases and J 6 bases; bases outside gene matches: 6. Germline V gene lookup returns CDR1 MGHRA and CDR2 YSYEKL. The DNA of the CDR3 is TGCGCCAGCAGCCAACCGACTAGCGGGGCCTTCAATGAGCAGTTCTTC. This gives the protein CASSQPTSGAFNEQFF.

The V call is TRBV20-1, the J call TRBJ2-3; TRBD2 matches 9 bases. V was pared by 5 bases and J by 2 bases, with 11 bases of the junction left unmatched. This CDR3 is built from 16 residues. Germline CDR1 reads DFQATT; CDR2 reads SNEGSKA (reference sequence). This CDR3 reads CSAGGSGLANTDTQYF. The CDR3 DNA sequence: TGCAGTGCTGGCGGGAGTGGACTAGCGAACACAGATACGCAGTATTTT.

The chain links TRBV7-2 to TRBJ2-5; weak D call: TRBD2 (5 bases). Germline V gene sequence: CDR1 SGHTA, CDR2 FQGNSA. The CDR3 covers 15 residues. The germline V and J ends were trimmed by 1 base and 2 bases, with 11 bases remaining between them. The CDR3 protein is CASSLVASLQETQYF. The DNA of the CDR3 is TGTGCCAGCAGCTTAGTGGCTAGCCTACAAGAGACCCAGTACTTC. The full variable domain, with the rest looked up from reference TRBV7-2 and TRBJ2-5, is GAGVSQSPSNKVTEKGKDVELRCDPISGHTALYWYRQSLGQGLEFLIYFQGNSAPDKSGLPSDRFSAERTGGSVSTLTIQRTQQEDSAVYLCASSLVASLQETQYFGPGTRLLVL.

This clonotype was observed many times. The chain recombines TRBV4-1 with TRBJ2-5; 9 positions agree with TRBD2. Germline values: CDR1 MGHRA, CDR2 YSYEKL. V was clipped by 1 base and J by 7 bases; unmatched bases: 7. The CDR3 covers 15 residues. DNA for the CDR3: TGCGCCAGCAGCCAAGCGAATAGCGGGGGTGGGACCCAGTACTTC. Residues: CASSQANSGGGTQYF.

At least ten counts were recorded for this clonotype. The J gene is TRBJ1-2, the V gene TRBV27, with TRBD1 matching 7 bases. Germline lookup yields CDR1 MNHEY and CDR2 SMNVEV (reference sequence). V dropped 5 bases and J dropped 3; count of bases not matched to a gene: 3. CDR3 size: 13 residues. The CDR3 DNA reads as TGTGCCAGCAGTCGACAGGGCCACTATGGCTACACCTTC. Its protein is CASSRQGHYGYTF.

This clonotype was counted only a few times. The V and J genes are TRBV7-9 and TRBJ2-2; no reliable D call. This CDR3 contains 10 residues. In germline, CDR1 is SEHNR, CDR2 FQNEAQ (reference sequence). Trimming removed 6 bases at V and 5 bases at J, with 1 base between. DNA for the CDR3: TGTGCCAGCAGTACCGGGGAGCTGTTTTTT. This gives the protein CASSTGELFF.

This clonotype was detected only a few times. The rearrangement links TRBV5-4 to TRBJ2-5, with D possibly matching TRBD1 (5 bases). This CDR3 is 18 amino acids long. Looked up from germline, CDR1 is SGHNT and CDR2 is YYREEE (reference sequence). V shed 0 bases and J shed 1 base, with 19 bases lying between them. CDR3 protein: CASSLGVTARKGQETQYF. The CDR3 DNA sequence: TGTGCCAGCAGCTTGGGGGTGACAGCTCGCAAAGGCCAAGAGACCCAGTACTTC. Looking up the rest from reference TRBV5-4 and TRBJ2-5 gives the full variable domain: ETGVTQSPTHLIKTRGQQVTLRCSSQSGHNTVSWYQQALGQGPQFIFQYYREEENGRGNFPPRFSGLQFPNYSSELNVNALELDDSALYLCASSLGVTARKGQETQYFGPGTRLLVL.

The table lists this clonotype with a few counts. V and J are TRBV6-6 and TRBJ1-1; D uncertain. Trimming took 7 bases from V and 3 from J, leaving 15 bases between them. Looked up from germline, CDR1 is MNHNY and CDR2 is SVGAGI (reference sequence). This CDR3 is built from 14 residues. The CDR3 sequence: CASKGHLRDTEAFF. CDR3 DNA: TGTGCCAGCAAGGGCCACCTAAGGGACACTGAAGCTTTCTTT.

This clonotype was observed at least ten times. The chain is built from TRBV2 and TRBJ2-3, with D tentatively TRBD2 (7 bases). Germline V gene sequence: CDR1 SNHLY, CDR2 FYNNEI. Between the trimmed V and J ends, which lost 4 bases and 5 bases, there was a span of 16 bases. CDR3 length equals 15 residues. The chain's CDR3 is CASSAGQWEGDTQYF. The CDR3, as DNA: TGTGCCAGCAGTGCAGGACAGTGGGAGGGAGATACGCAGTATTTT.

This clonotype was seen at least ten times. The chain employs TRBV20-1 and TRBJ2-1; no clear D. With 6 bases removed from V and 3 bases from J, the gap between germline ends came to 18 bases. Germline V gene lookup returns CDR1 DFQATT and CDR2 SNEGSKA (reference sequence). CDR3 length: 15 amino acids. CDR3 coding DNA: TGCAGTGCGACGGAACCCCAGGCCCGCTACAATGAGCAGTTCTTC. Its protein product is CSATEPQARYNEQFF.

The J gene is TRBJ1-2, the V gene TRBV5-6; D might be TRBD1 (6 bases). The CDR3 is 15 residues long. Looked up from germline, CDR1 is SGHDT and CDR2 is YYEEEE. V dropped 4 bases and J dropped 6 bases, with 19 bases sitting between them. CDR3 sequence reads: CASSQVQGWADGYTF. As DNA, the CDR3 is TGTGCCAGCAGCCAAGTACAGGGATGGGCGGATGGCTACACCTTC.

In this sample, this clonotype turned up a few times. The chain employs TRBV4-1 and TRBJ2-1; 7 bases fit TRBD2. Germline trimming cut 3 bases from V and 6 bases from J; bases unmatched to any gene: 11. Germline V gives CDR1 MGHRA, CDR2 YSYEKL. The CDR3 is 16 amino acids. CDR3 in amino acids: CASSQGGLSGSNEQFF. DNA of the CDR3: TGCGCCAGCAGCCAGGGGGGACTATCGGGGAGCAATGAGCAGTTCTTC.

A remark on this clonotype: This clone may be a read error of a much larger clone one base away. V gene TRBV20-1 combines with J gene TRBJ2-2, with D tentatively TRBD1 or TRBD2 (5 bases each). Germline V gives CDR1 DFQATT, CDR2 SNEGSKA (reference sequence). The CDR3 covers 14 residues. CDR3 coding DNA: TGCAGTGCTCAGAGCAGGGCGAACACCGGGGAGCTGATTTTT. It specifies CSAQSRANTGELIF.

CDR3 DNA: TGTGCCAGCAGTTACTCGATGCGGGGGGATTCAGAGACCCAGTACTTC. This sequence encodes CASSYSMRGDSETQYF. The rearrangement links TRBV6-6 to TRBJ2-5, with 8 bases matching TRBD2. The CDR3 consists of 16 residues. Looked up from germline, CDR1 is MNHNY and CDR2 is SVGAGI (reference sequence). The J segment lost 4 bases and the V segment lost 0 bases, leaving 7 bases of the junction unmatched.

This clonotype came up a few times. This chain joins TRBV7-2 and TRBJ2-5, with 13 bases aligning to TRBD2. Germline loops: CDR1 SGHTA, CDR2 FQGNSA. V lost 5 bases, J lost 5 bases, and 8 bases stayed unmatched. This CDR3 has 16 amino acids. In DNA, the CDR3 is TGTGCCAGCAGCCCGGGACTAGCGGGGTCGGTGGAGACCCAGTACTTC. Its translation is CASSPGLAGSVETQYF. Full variable domain (missing parts from reference TRBV7-2 and TRBJ2-5): GAGVSQSPSNKVTEKGKDVELRCDPISGHTALYWYRQSLGQGLEFLIYFQGNSAPDKSGLPSDRFSAERTGGSVSTLTIQRTQQEDSAVYLCASSPGLAGSVETQYFGPGTRLLVL.

J is TRBJ2-3 and V is TRBV20-1, with TRBD2 identical over 11 bases. The V gene's germline CDR1 is DFQATT and CDR2 SNEGSKA (reference sequence). Trimming cost V 3 bases and J 7 bases; bases outside gene matches: 3. The CDR3 is made up of 13 amino acids. The CDR3 DNA is TGCAGTGCTAGGCTAGCGGGGGGAAATACGCAGTATTTT. The encoded protein is CSARLAGGNTQYF.

This clonotype was detected ten times or more. This chain connects TRBV27 to TRBJ2-5, with TRBD2 matching over 9 bases. Germline lookup yields CDR1 MNHEY and CDR2 SMNVEV (reference sequence). The J segment lost 5 bases and the V segment lost 3 bases, leaving 13 bases of the junction unmatched. This CDR3 contains 17 residues. The CDR3 sequence: CASSFFFPSGVNETQYF. CDR3 bases: TGTGCCAGCAGTTTCTTCTTCCCTAGCGGGGTGAATGAGACCCAGTACTTC.

This clonotype was seen repeatedly, ten times or more. The rearrangement joins TRBV7-2 to TRBJ1-6; 8 positions match TRBD1. The CDR3 is 15 amino acids. With V trimmed by 5 bases and J by 7 bases, 7 bases remained unmatched. Germline V gene lookup returns CDR1 SGHTA and CDR2 FQGNSA. The CDR3 DNA reads as TGTGCCAGCAGCATCGGACAGGGTGGCAATTCACCCCTCCACTTT. Amino acids: CASSIGQGGNSPLHF.